The clone carrying this TCR beta chain was seen only a few times. Its antigen is currently unknown. V was trimmed by 0 bases and J by 10 bases, leaving 20 bases between them. CDR1 is SGHRS and CDR2 is YFSETQ in the germline V gene. The CDR3 has 17 residues. The data originate from a study of long-term antiretroviral therapy in people with HIV. The study's findings and limits: Information on adherence to ART, viral resistance or therapy changes was unavailable. Collection of the blood took place between about 2003 and 2017. The ART regimens in use then may have been less effective than current ones.

The assay used was immunoSEQ (version v3.0), run at survey level. Clones were read by immunoSEQ multiplex PCR, and TCRdb kept only the in-frame ones, dropping some. The sample has about 28,000 clones, over 80% seen once. The samples, holding about 0.85-10 million cryopreserved PBMC, were thawed before DNA extraction was carried out. The receptor was derived from a man aged 50 to 59 with HIV. The starting material was unsorted PBMCs, obtained 3.2 years before starting antiretroviral therapy. V and J are TRBV5-1 and TRBJ1-6; perhaps TRBD1 as D (6 bases). CDR3 region: CASSLGSGGRLHSPLHF. CDR3 coding DNA: TGCGCCAGCAGCTTGGGATCCGGGGGCCGTCTTCACTCACCCCTCCACTTT.